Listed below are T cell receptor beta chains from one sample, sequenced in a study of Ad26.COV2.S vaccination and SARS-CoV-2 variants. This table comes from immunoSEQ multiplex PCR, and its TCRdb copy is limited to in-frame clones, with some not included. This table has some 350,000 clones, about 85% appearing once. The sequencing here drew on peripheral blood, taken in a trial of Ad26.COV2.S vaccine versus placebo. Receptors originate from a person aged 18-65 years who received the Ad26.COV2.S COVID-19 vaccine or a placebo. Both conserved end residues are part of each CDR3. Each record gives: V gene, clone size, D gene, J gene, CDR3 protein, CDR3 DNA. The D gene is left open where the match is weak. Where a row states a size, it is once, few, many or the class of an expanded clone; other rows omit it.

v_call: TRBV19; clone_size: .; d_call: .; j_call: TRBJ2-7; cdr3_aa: CASSMWQGEQYF; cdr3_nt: TGTGCCAGTAGTATGTGGCAGGGCGAGCAGTACTTC
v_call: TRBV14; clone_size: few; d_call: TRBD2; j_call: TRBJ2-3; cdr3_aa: CASSQGLVAGTTDTQYF; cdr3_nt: TGTGCCAGCAGCCAAGGATTGGTAGCGGGGACAACAGATACGCAGTATTTT
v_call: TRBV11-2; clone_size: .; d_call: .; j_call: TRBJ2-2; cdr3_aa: CASSLIAPGAGELFF; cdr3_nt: TGTGCCAGCAGCTTAATAGCCCCTGGGGCCGGGGAGCTGTTTTTT
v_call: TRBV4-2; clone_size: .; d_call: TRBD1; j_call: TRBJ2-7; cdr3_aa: CASSPDLTGVNYEQYF; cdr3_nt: TGTGCCAGCAGCCCCGACTTGACAGGGGTAAACTACGAGCAGTACTTC
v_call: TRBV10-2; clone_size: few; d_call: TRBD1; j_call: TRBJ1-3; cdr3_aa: CASRGTVETEGPGNTIYF; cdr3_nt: TGCGCCAGCAGAGGGACAGTCGAGACAGAAGGCCCTGGAAACACCATATATTTT
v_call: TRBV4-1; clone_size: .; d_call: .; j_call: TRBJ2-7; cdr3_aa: CASSQVEGASYEQYF; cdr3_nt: TGCGCCAGCAGCCAAGTGGAGGGTGCCTCCTACGAGCAGTACTTC
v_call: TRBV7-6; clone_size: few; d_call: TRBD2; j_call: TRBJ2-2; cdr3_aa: CASSLALAGADTGELFF; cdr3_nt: TGTGCCAGCAGCTTAGCACTAGCGGGGGCGGACACCGGGGAGCTGTTTTTT
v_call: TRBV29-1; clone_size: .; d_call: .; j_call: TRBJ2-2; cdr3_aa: CSTSWTNTGELFF; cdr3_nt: TGCAGCACGTCCTGGACGAACACCGGGGAGCTGTTTTTT
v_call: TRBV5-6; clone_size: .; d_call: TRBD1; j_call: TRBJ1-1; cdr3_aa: CASSLVNGTGGYLNTEAFF; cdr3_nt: TGTGCCAGCAGCCTGGTGAACGGGACAGGGGGCTATCTGAACACTGAAGCTTTCTTT
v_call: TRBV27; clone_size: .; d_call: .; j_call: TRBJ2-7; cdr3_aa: CASSTSYRSSYEQYF; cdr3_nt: TGTGCCAGCAGCACCAGCTATAGGAGCTCCTACGAGCAGTACTTC
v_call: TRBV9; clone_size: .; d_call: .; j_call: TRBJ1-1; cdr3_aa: CASSVLVNMNTEAFF; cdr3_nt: TGTGCCAGCAGCGTCCTAGTTAACATGAACACTGAAGCTTTCTTT
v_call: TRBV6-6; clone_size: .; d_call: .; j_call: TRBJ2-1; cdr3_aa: CASSPPGLRYNEQFF; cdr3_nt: TGTGCCAGCAGCCCCCCAGGCCTACGCTACAATGAGCAGTTCTTC
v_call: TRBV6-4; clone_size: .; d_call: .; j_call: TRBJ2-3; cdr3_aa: CASKKDSTDTQYF; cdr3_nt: TGTGCCAGCAAAAAGGACTCTACAGATACGCAGTATTTT
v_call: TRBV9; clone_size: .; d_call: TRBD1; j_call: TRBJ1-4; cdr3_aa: CASSVGTGGREKLFF; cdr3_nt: TGTGCCAGCAGCGTAGGGACAGGGGGGCGCGAAAAACTGTTTTTT
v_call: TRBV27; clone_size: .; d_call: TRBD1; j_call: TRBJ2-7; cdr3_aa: CASSPGQGTYEQYF; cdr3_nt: TGTGCCAGCAGTCCGGGACAGGGAACCTACGAGCAGTACTTC
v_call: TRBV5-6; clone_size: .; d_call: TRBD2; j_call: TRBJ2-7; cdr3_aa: CASSPLAGAERILEQYF; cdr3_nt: TGTGCCAGCAGCCCCCTAGCGGGGGCCGAAAGGATTCTCGAGCAGTACTTC
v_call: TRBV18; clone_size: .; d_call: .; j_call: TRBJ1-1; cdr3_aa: CASSLEKGENEAFF; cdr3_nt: TGTGCCAGCTCACTCGAAAAGGGGGAGAATGAAGCTTTCTTT